Below are 9 T cell receptor beta chains sequenced from a single sample in a study of neurological immune-mediated disorders. One entry per CDR3 protein results from TCRdb running MiXCR on the 5' RACE reads. Of over 45,000 distinct CDR3 sequences in the sample, about 3.7% are singletons; the top ten hold around 5.6%. Sequenced sample: PBMCs. The receptors derive from a man aged 35-49 years with multiple sclerosis.

This clonotype was seen only a few times. This may be a read error: a much more frequent sequence differs by one nucleotide. The rearrangement links TRBV6-1 to TRBJ1-3, with no clear D. Trimming cost V 5 bases and J 4 bases, with 9 bases left between them. The CDR3 totals 13 residues. The germline V gene has CDR1 MNHNS and CDR2 SASEGT. This CDR3 reads CASSQATGNTIYF. The CDR3 DNA is TGTGCCAGCAGTCAGGCGACCGGAAACACCATATATTTT.

This clonotype was seen repeatedly, ten times or more. The chain combines TRBV10-2 with TRBJ2-7; TRBD2 matches at 10 bases. The germline V gene has CDR1 WSHSY and CDR2 SAAADI. The CDR3 loop spans 15 amino acids. Trimming removed 2 bases from V and 5 bases from J; junction bases left unmatched: 6. In DNA form, the CDR3 reads TGCGCCAGCAGTGAGATCCAGCGGGGGGGGGACGAGCAGTACTTC. It yields the protein CASSEIQRGGDEQYF.

A word on this clonotype: The junction does not match germline at one end; this may be a read error. This chain joins TRBV7-7 and TRBJ1-6; no definite D call. Germline CDR1 is SSHAT and CDR2 is FNYEAQ (reference sequence). The length of the CDR3 is 13 residues. The CDR3 coding sequence is TGTGCTAGCAGCTTAGAAGGCTTTTCACCCCTCCACTTT. It translates to CASSLEGFSPLHF. The full variable domain, rest sourced from reference TRBV7-7 and TRBJ1-6, is GAGVSQSPRYKVTKRGQDVTLRCDPISSHATLYWYQQALGQGPEFLTYFNYEAQPDKSGLPSDRFSAERPEGSISTLTIQRTEQRDSAMYRCASSLEGFSPLHFGNGTRLTVT.

The V call is TRBV24-1, the J call TRBJ2-5; a weak D match, TRBD1 (7 bases). V shed 4 bases and J shed 2 bases, with 16 bases lying between them. CDR1 is KGHDR, CDR2 SFDVKD, per germline. The CDR3 is made up of 16 amino acids. The CDR3 loop is CATSDPTSGGQETQYF. The CDR3 DNA is TGTGCCACCAGTGACCCGACATCAGGGGGGCAAGAGACCCAGTACTTC.

To note about this clonotype: Its ends do not fully match the called genes, so a read error is possible. The genes are TRBV28 and TRBJ1-6; D is ambiguous. This CDR3 has 12 residues. The germline CDR1 and CDR2 sequences are MDHEN and SYDVKM. In nucleotides, the CDR3 is TGTGCCAGCAGTCTTGCGGGTTCACCCCTCAACTTT. This codes for CASSLAGSPLNF.

Ten or more counts support this clonotype. V gene TRBV12-5 combines with J gene TRBJ2-1; the match to TRBD2 covers 7 bases. Per the germline V gene, CDR1 is LGHNT and CDR2 is FRNRAP. J lost 4 bases, V lost 4 bases, and 7 bases had no gene match. The CDR3 extends over 15 amino acids. CDR3 sequence: CASGWGGTPYNEQFF. The CDR3 nucleotides are TGTGCTAGTGGTTGGGGGGGAACCCCTTACAATGAGCAGTTCTTC.

This clonotype was seen ten or more times. The genes are TRBV10-2 and TRBJ1-6; D is uncertain. The V and J ends lost 4 bases and 7 bases respectively, with 11 bases between them. Germline V CDR1 and CDR2: WSHSY, SAAADI. This CDR3 is built from 14 residues. The CDR3: CASSGSGSNSPLHF. CDR3 coding DNA: TGCGCCAGCAGTGGCTCCGGGTCAAATTCACCCCTCCACTTT.

This clonotype was seen more than once but under ten times. With a much larger clone just one base away, this may be a read error. Here the CDR3 DNA reads TGTGCCATCAGTGAGTCGAGAACGTTGAGGGGTTCTGGGGCCAAAGTCCTGACTTTC. It encodes CAISESRTLRGSGAKVLTF. The rearrangement links TRBV10-3 to TRBJ2-6; D tentatively reads TRBD1 or TRBD2 (5 bases each). Germline V gene data show CDR1 as ENHRY and CDR2 as SYGVKD. The CDR3 extends over 19 amino acids.

This clonotype was recorded many times. The chain couples TRBV29-1 to TRBJ2-7; D is perhaps TRBD1 (6 bases). CDR1 and CDR2 (germline): SQVTM, ANQGSEA. The length of the CDR3 is 15 residues. Trimming removed 5 bases at V and 3 bases at J, with 20 bases between. The CDR3 loop is CSVTGRPPEIYEQYF. CDR3 bases: TGCAGCGTTACAGGGAGACCACCAGAGATCTACGAGCAGTACTTC.